A single sample gave rise to the 8 T cell receptor beta chains below, sequenced in a study of T cells in Graves' hyperthyroidism and ophthalmopathy. Amplified regions were TCR beta CDR3 sequences from RNA transcripts. The HTBI primer set served for first-round RT-PCR of the TCR CDR3. One entry per CDR3 protein results from TCRdb running MiXCR on the multiplex PCR reads. The table records a few hundred thousand distinct CDR3 sequences, about 14% of them present only once. The material sequenced was blood. These receptors were collected from a woman in her twenties or thirties with Graves' ophthalmopathy.

This clonotype was detected many times. The rearrangement uses TRBV28 and TRBJ2-3, with unresolved D. This CDR3 has 12 amino acids. Germline values: CDR1 MDHEN, CDR2 SYDVKM. The V end was cut by 4 bases, the J end by 3 bases, with 5 bases between. CDR3 nucleotides: TGTGCCAGCAGTTCCCGGACAGATACGCAGTATTTT. Its protein product is CASSSRTDTQYF.

This clonotype was seen only a few times. V and J are TRBV20-1 and TRBJ1-2, with a tentative D call TRBD1 (6 bases). V dropped 6 bases and J dropped 3 bases, with 14 bases sitting between them. The CDR3 is made up of 13 amino acids. The germline gives CDR1 DFQATT, CDR2 SNEGSKA (reference sequence). CDR3: CSAGGAPHYGYTF. As DNA, the CDR3 is TGCAGTGCCGGGGGGGCTCCCCACTATGGCTACACCTTC.

This clonotype has just a few counts. The chain carries TRBV6-1 and TRBJ1-1; D is unclear. Between the trimmed V and J ends, which lost 10 bases and 0 bases, there was a span of 21 bases. Germline V gene sequence: CDR1 MNHNS, CDR2 SASEGT. The CDR3 covers 16 residues. In nucleotides, the CDR3 is TGTGCCACCCCCCGAGGAGTCGGCGGCATGAACACTGAAGCTTTCTTT. Translated, it gives CATPRGVGGMNTEAFF.

This clonotype was detected ten times or more. The chain has TRBV6-1 and TRBJ1-1; no clear D. The V end lost 3 bases, the J end lost 0 bases, and 8 bases lay between the germline ends. The CDR3 covers 14 residues. From germline, CDR1 is MNHNS and CDR2 SASEGT. The CDR3 loop is CASSDPGMNTEAFF. The CDR3 DNA reads TGTGCCAGCAGTGATCCAGGCATGAACACTGAAGCTTTCTTT.

Many counts were recorded for this clonotype. This sequence joins TRBV5-1 and TRBJ1-1; 8 bases map to TRBD1. Germline V lookup: CDR1 SGHRS, CDR2 YFSETQ. CDR3 size: 14 residues. The V segment lost 0 bases and the J segment 6 bases; nucleotides outside the gene matches: 4. CDR3 sequence: CASSLEGTGAEAFF. CDR3 sequence (DNA): TGCGCCAGCAGCTTGGAGGGGACAGGCGCTGAAGCTTTCTTT. Full variable domain (remainder filled in from reference TRBV5-1 and TRBJ1-1): KAGVTQTPRYLIKTRGQQVTLSCSPISGHRSVSWYQQTPGQGLQFLFEYFSETQRNKGNFPGRFSGRQFSNSRSEMNVSTLELGDSALYLCASSLEGTGAEAFFGQGTRLTVV.

This chain connects TRBV3-1 to TRBJ1-1, with D maybe TRBD1 (5 bases). With 7 bases removed from V and 7 bases from J, the gap between germline ends came to 13 bases. Germline loops: CDR1 LGHDT, CDR2 YNNKEL (reference sequence). This CDR3 is 12 amino acids long. The chain's CDR3 is CASTYGGNEAFF. The CDR3 DNA reads as TGTGCCAGCACCTACGGGGGGAATGAAGCTTTCTTT.

This clonotype has at least ten counts. V usage is TRBV14 and J usage is TRBJ2-7; 10 bases are shared with TRBD1. Germline CDR1 SGHDN, CDR2 FVKESK. The CDR3 spans 14 residues. J lost 3 bases, V lost 3 bases, and 2 bases had no gene match. The CDR3 DNA is TGTGCCAGCAGCCACGGACAGGGGGGCTACGAGCAGTACTTC. It codes for CASSHGQGGYEQYF.

This chain links TRBV4-1 with TRBJ1-3; a possible D gene is TRBD1 (5 bases). The CDR3 is 15 amino acids. In germline, CDR1 is MGHRA, CDR2 YSYEKL. The V and J ends lost 0 bases and 3 bases respectively, with 9 bases between them. The CDR3 bases are TGCGCCAGCAGCCAAGATCAGGGTGATGGAAACACCATATATTTT. Translating gives CASSQDQGDGNTIYF.